Each of the 14 T cell receptor beta chains below was sequenced from the same sample in a study of blood T cell repertoires in COVID-19 (dated by TCRdb to 2018 to 2021). The library was obtained by the immunoSEQ multiplex PCR assay. Entries here come from immuneACCESS through TCRdb and include only in-frame sequences with V and J called. Some clones fail to appear in such tables; in the studies checked, an unresolved V gene covers under half of the shortfall, and the cause of the remainder is unknown. The sample contains 150,000 to 180,000 clones, over 75% of them found a single time. Clones ranked in the top ten supply roughly 0.6% of the sample. Source material: peripheral blood. The receptors derive from a man in his sixties with COVID-19, enrolled during active disease.

The V call is TRBV15, the J call TRBJ2-1, with D maybe TRBD1 (5 bases). Trimming removed 5 bases from V and 6 bases from J, with 11 bases in between. Germline CDR1 is LNHNV and CDR2 is YYDKDF (reference sequence). The CDR3 extends over 13 amino acids. The CDR3 DNA reads TGTGCCACCAGCTTCAGGGTAGGCAATGAGCAGTTCTTC. Translation: CATSFRVGNEQFF.

Only one count was recorded for this clone. V is TRBV25-1 and J is TRBJ1-2, with D tentatively TRBD1 (5 bases). The CDR3 covers 12 residues. V was cut by 6 bases and J by 1 base, with 6 bases left in between. Germline CDR1 MGHDK, CDR2 SYGVNS. CDR3 sequence: CASRGGNYGYTF. Written as DNA, the CDR3 is TGTGCCAGCAGGGGGGGTAACTATGGCTACACCTTC.

The genes are TRBV30 and TRBJ1-1; D gene uncertain. This CDR3 has 13 residues. Per the germline V gene, CDR1 is GTSNPN and CDR2 is SVGIG (reference sequence). V shed 6 bases and J shed 2 bases, with 13 bases lying between them. CDR3 protein: CACDLQVNTEAFF. Here the CDR3 DNA reads TGTGCCTGCGACCTTCAGGTTAACACTGAAGCTTTCTTT.

The table lists this clone with a few counts. V and J are TRBV11-2 and TRBJ1-5, with 9 bases that match TRBD1. The CDR3 loop spans 16 amino acids. J gave up 0 bases and V 5 bases, and 5 bases lay outside the gene matches. Germline V gene data show CDR1 as SGHAT and CDR2 as FQNNGV. CDR3 amino acids: CASSPGTGLSNQPQHF. CDR3 coding DNA: TGTGCCAGCAGCCCCGGGACAGGGCTTAGCAATCAGCCCCAGCATTTT.

J is TRBJ1-2 and V is TRBV12-3 or TRBV12-4; 7 bases map to TRBD1. V shed 4 bases and J 4 bases; nucleotides not matched to a gene: 3. The CDR3 is 13 residues long. The CDR3 DNA reads TGTGCCAGCAGTTCGACAGGGTTCTATGGCTACACCTTC. It encodes CASSSTGFYGYTF.

This clone was detected a few times. The V call is TRBV4-3, the J call TRBJ1-1; 8 nucleotides match TRBD1. Germline lookup yields CDR1 LGHNA and CDR2 YSLEER. V shed 4 bases, J shed 6 bases, and the junction held 10 bases outside the gene matches. This CDR3 has 15 residues. CDR3 DNA sequence: TGCGCCAGCAGCCTAACCAGGGGGCTGTCCGCTGAAGCTTTCTTT. This codes for CASSLTRGLSAEAFF.

As for this clone: The junction differs from germline at one of its ends, possibly a read error. The chain employs TRBV29-1 and TRBJ1-2; possible D gene TRBD1, 5 bases. The CDR3 extends over 14 amino acids. The germline CDR1 and CDR2 sequences are SQVTM and ANQGSEA. CDR3 bases: TGCAGCGTTGCACAGGTACAAGCTAACTATGGCTGCACCTTC. Protein: CSVAQVQANYGCTF.

The rearrangement joins TRBV19 to TRBJ1-1; D gene ambiguous. The V end was cut by 5 bases, the J end by 1 base, with 11 bases between. CDR1 and CDR2 (germline): LNHDA, SQIVND (reference sequence). CDR3 length: 14 amino acids. The CDR3 DNA reads as TGTGCCAGTAGTCAGAGCGGGGAGAACACTGAAGCTTTCTTT. Translating it yields CASSQSGENTEAFF.

V usage is TRBV18 and J usage is TRBJ2-5, with TRBD1 matching over 8 bases. V lost 1 base to trimming and J lost 3 bases; unmatched junction nucleotides: 1. Germline lookup yields CDR1 KGHSH and CDR2 LQKENI. This CDR3 has 14 amino acids. This chain's CDR3 is CASSPLTGEETQYF. As DNA, the CDR3 is TGTGCCAGCTCACCACTGACAGGGGAAGAGACCCAGTACTTC.

J is TRBJ2-2 and V is TRBV9; D ambiguous. Germline assignment: CDR1 SGDLS and CDR2 YYNGEE. This CDR3 is built from 15 residues. The ends were cut back, 2 bases at V and 3 bases at J, with 11 bases in the middle. CDR3 coding DNA: TGTGCCAGCAGCGTCACCCGATTAGACACCGGGGAGCTGTTTTTT. Amino acids: CASSVTRLDTGELFF.

The rearrangement uses TRBV7-6 and TRBJ2-7; tentative D call: TRBD2 (6 bases). The CDR3 extends over 13 amino acids. Germline CDR1 and CDR2: SGHVS and FNYEAQ. With 5 bases removed from V and 6 bases from J, the gap between germline ends came to 14 bases. The CDR3 protein is CASSRQEGREQYF. The CDR3 DNA reads as TGTGCCAGCAGCCGCCAGGAGGGTCGCGAGCAGTACTTC.

The gene calls are TRBV4-3 and TRBJ1-1; maybe TRBD1 (6 bases). CDR1 is LGHNA and CDR2 is YSLEER in the germline V gene. The CDR3 is 17 residues long. The V end was cut by 0 bases, the J end by 4 bases, with 18 bases between. The CDR3 nucleotides read TGCGCCAGCAGCCAAGATCAGATAACAGGGCCGAGCACTGAAGCTTTCTTT. Its protein product is CASSQDQITGPSTEAFF.

The rearrangement joins TRBV7-9 to TRBJ1-2; TRBD1 matches 7 bases. Germline V CDR1 and CDR2: SEHNR, FQNEAQ (reference sequence). With V trimmed by 5 bases and J by 7 bases, 7 bases remained unmatched. This CDR3 contains 13 residues. Here the CDR3 reads CASSNRDSGGYTF. The CDR3 nucleotides read TGTGCCAGCAGCAACCGGGACAGTGGTGGCTACACCTTC.

The rearrangement uses TRBV6-2 or TRBV6-3 and TRBJ2-7, with 10 bases fitting TRBD1. V was pared by 5 bases and J by 4 bases, with 8 bases of the junction left unmatched. Looked up from germline, CDR1 is MNHEY and CDR2 is SVGEGT. The CDR3 runs 15 residues. This CDR3 reads CASSPGTGVTYEQYF. In DNA form, the CDR3 reads TGTGCCAGCAGTCCAGGGACAGGGGTTACGTACGAGCAGTACTTC.